These 3 T cell receptor beta chains were all obtained from the same sample, sequenced in a study of T cell repertoires in cytomegalovirus infection. No antigens are known for them. TCRdb called the reads again in MiXCR, with one record for every CDR3 protein. The data contain roughly 180,000 distinct CDR3 sequences, less than 25% of them singletons. The specimen was CD8+ T cells from cultured PBMCs, collected from culture after CMV antigen stimulation. Every receptor here comes from a human donor in good health (CMV status not recorded). Some clones in this sample may be carry-over from other donors' samples.

For the CDR3, the DNA is TGTGCCAGCAGTTACACGGGGGGGTCGAATGGCTACACCTTC. Encoded protein: CASSYTGGSNGYTF. V usage is TRBV6-5 and J usage is TRBJ1-2; D is perhaps TRBD1 (5 bases). Trimming stripped 2 bases from V and 6 bases from J, with 13 bases between. Germline lookup yields CDR1 MNHEY and CDR2 SVGAGI. This CDR3 spans 14 amino acids.

The chain is built from TRBV6-5 and TRBJ2-3, with 9 bases identical to TRBD2. The CDR3 contains 16 residues. Germline-derived CDR1 and CDR2 are MNHEY and SVGAGI. V was clipped by 0 bases and J by 4 bases; unmatched bases: 5. Written as DNA, the CDR3 is TGTGCCAGCAGTTACTCCGGCGGGGGGGAGGCAGATACGCAGTATTTT. Translating it yields CASSYSGGGEADTQYF.

This clonotype appeared a few times. This rearrangement joins TRBV18 to TRBJ2-7; 8 nucleotides match TRBD1. Germline CDR1 KGHSH, CDR2 LQKENI. The V gene end was trimmed by 2 bases and the J gene end by 5 bases; junction bases not matched to a gene: 8. This CDR3 comprises 15 residues. The DNA for the CDR3 is TGTGCCAGCTCACCATTTAGGACAGGGCCAGACGAGCAGTACTTC. It encodes CASSPFRTGPDEQYF.